The next 17 T cell receptor beta chains were all read from a single sample in a study of metastatic and nonmetastatic thyroid tumors. All patients were untreated before thyroid surgery. TCRdb reprocessed the PCR reads via MiXCR. Altogether 60,000 to 75,000 clones are present, approximately 4% being singletons, with the ten largest covering more than 20%. Sequenced input: blood. The receptors were sampled from a female donor with papillary thyroid cancer or a benign thyroid nodule (not recorded which). Some clones in this sample may be carry-over from other donors' samples.

This clone appeared many times. V and J are TRBV19 and TRBJ2-1; 15 nucleotides agree with TRBD2. J gave up 2 bases and V 2 bases, and 7 bases lay outside the gene matches. The CDR3 is 19 residues long. Germline V gene lookup returns CDR1 LNHDA and CDR2 SQIVND (reference sequence). The CDR3 sequence: CASSISGTSGRRAYNEQFF. The CDR3 DNA is TGTGCCAGTAGTATAAGTGGGACTAGCGGGAGGAGGGCCTACAATGAGCAGTTCTTC.

This clone was detected many times. V usage is TRBV4-1 and J usage is TRBJ2-5, with TRBD1 matching over 7 bases. The CDR3 sequence is 16 residues long. The ends lost 3 bases at V and 2 bases at J; junction bases unmatched: 9. The germline gives CDR1 MGHRA, CDR2 YSYEKL. CDR3 sequence reads: CASSQRTGLGQETQYF. CDR3 nucleotides: TGCGCCAGCAGCCAGAGGACAGGACTTGGGCAAGAGACCCAGTACTTC.

This clone was found a few times. A much larger clone differs by one base, so this may be a read error. This chain links TRBV15 with TRBJ2-5, with 9 bases lining up with TRBD2. This CDR3 has 15 residues. Trimming took 2 bases from V and 3 from J; bases not matched to a gene: 4. Germline assignment: CDR1 LNHNV and CDR2 YYDKDF (reference sequence). DNA of the CDR3: TGTGCCACCAGCAGATACCCTAGCGGGAAAGAGACCCAGTACTTC. Its protein product is CATSRYPSGKETQYF.

In this sample, this clone turned up a few times. The junction departs from the called germline gene at one end, perhaps through a read error. CDR3 sequence: CASSIGSQAWSF. The CDR3 bases are TGTGCCAGTAGCATAGGTTCTCAGGCTTGGTCCTTC. V and J are TRBV19 and TRBJ1-2, with D uncertain. The germline CDR1 and CDR2 sequences are LNHDA and SQIVND (reference sequence). The CDR3 loop spans 12 amino acids.

In its sample, this clone was seen a few times. This chain connects TRBV6-4 to TRBJ2-2, with a tentative D call TRBD1 (5 bases). The CDR3 is 14 residues long. CDR1 is MRHNA and CDR2 is SNTAGT in the germline V gene. V was cut by 8 bases and J by 5 bases, with 15 bases left in between. This CDR3 is CASSLTVETGELFF. Written as DNA, the CDR3 is TGTGCCAGCTCTCTGACAGTGGAAACCGGGGAGCTGTTTTTT.

This clone was picked up many times. The chain recombines TRBV30 with TRBJ2-7; 8 nucleotides agree with TRBD1. The CDR3 is 11 residues long. V was pared by 5 bases and J by 7 bases, with 4 bases of the junction left unmatched. Germline CDR1 GTSNPN, CDR2 SVGIG (reference sequence). Written as DNA, the CDR3 is TGTGCCTGGCAGGGGGCGGTAGAGCAGTACTTC. This encodes CAWQGAVEQYF.

The chain links TRBV2 to TRBJ2-1; unclear D gene. V was trimmed by 9 bases and J by 0 bases, leaving 9 bases between them. From germline, CDR1 is SNHLY and CDR2 FYNNEI. The CDR3 contains 13 residues. Written as DNA, the CDR3 is TGTGCCAGGGCACAGAGCTCCTACAATGAGCAGTTCTTC. Amino acids: CARAQSSYNEQFF. Variable domain in full (rest from reference TRBV2 and TRBJ2-1): EPEVTQTPSHQVTQMGQEVILRCVPISNHLYFYWYRQILGQKVEFLVSFYNNEISEKSEIFDDQFSVERPDGSNFTLKIRSTKLEDSAMYFCARAQSSYNEQFFGPGTRLTVL.

This sequence joins TRBV5-1 and TRBJ2-7; unclear D gene. This CDR3 comprises 14 residues. V lost 1 base, J lost 3 bases, and 11 bases lay in between. Germline CDR1 and CDR2: SGHRS and YFSETQ. The DNA for the CDR3 is TGCGCCAGCAGCTTGAGGGTAGGTAACTACGAGCAGTACTTC. The encoded protein is CASSLRVGNYEQYF.

This clone was seen ten or more times. The genes are TRBV12-3 or TRBV12-4 and TRBJ2-5; 7 bases align to TRBD2. Germline trimming cut 6 bases from V and 8 bases from J; bases unmatched to any gene: 15. The CDR3 extends over 15 amino acids. Here the CDR3 reads CASSPAGRRRVTQYF. CDR3 coding DNA: TGTGCCAGCAGCCCAGCGGGACGTAGGAGGGTTACCCAGTACTTC.

The chain carries TRBV6-5 and TRBJ2-2; tentative D call: TRBD1 (6 bases). The V end lost 6 bases, the J end lost 7 bases, and 9 bases lay between the germline ends. Germline CDR1 and CDR2: MNHEY and SVGAGI. The CDR3 spans 12 residues. The DNA for the CDR3 is TGTGCCAGCAGAGGGGGTTTCGGGGAGCTGTTTTTT. Residues: CASRGGFGELFF.

This clone was seen at least ten times. V and J are TRBV7-3 and TRBJ2-1; D ambiguous. Looked up from germline, CDR1 is SGHTA and CDR2 is FQGTGA. V was cut by 2 bases and J by 0 bases, with 11 bases left in between. This CDR3 comprises 16 residues. The CDR3, as DNA: TGTGCCAGCAGCTTAGGGCCCCGGGTCTCCTACAATGAGCAGTTCTTC. It translates to CASSLGPRVSYNEQFF.

Concerning this clone itself: A much bigger clone sits one base away, suggesting this may be a read error. This chain links TRBV28 with TRBJ1-2, with D possibly matching TRBD1 (5 bases). Germline V gene data show CDR1 as MDHEN and CDR2 as SYDVKM. The CDR3 is made up of 11 amino acids. The CDR3 DNA follows: TGTGTCAGCGGGCAGAGGGGTGGCTACACCTTC. It translates to CVSGQRGGYTF.

This clone has more than one count but fewer than ten. J is TRBJ1-5 and V is TRBV12-3 or TRBV12-4, with D hard to call. Trimming pared 5 bases from V and 2 bases from J, leaving 10 bases between. The CDR3 has 14 residues. The CDR3 coding sequence is TGTGCCAGCAGTGGATGGGGAGGCAATCAGCCCCAGCATTTT. It codes for CASSGWGGNQPQHF.

This clone was counted many times. This CDR3 reads CASSQVGGSYNEQFF. CDR3 in DNA: TGTGCCAGCAGCCAAGTGGGGGGGTCCTACAATGAGCAGTTCTTC. The chain has TRBV11-1 and TRBJ2-1; 7 bases agree with TRBD2. V was clipped by 5 bases and J by 1 base; unmatched bases: 5. The CDR3 covers 15 residues. Looked up from germline, CDR1 is SGHAT and CDR2 is FQDESV (reference sequence).

At least ten counts were recorded for this clone. The sample holds other DNA sequences that translate to the same CDR3. The V call is TRBV20-1, the J call TRBJ2-1, with D possibly TRBD1 on 5 matching bases. CDR1 DFQATT and CDR2 SNEGSKA come from the germline V gene (reference sequence). The CDR3 is made up of 14 amino acids. V was clipped by 8 bases and J by 1 base, with 15 bases between them. The CDR3 protein is CSPYHRYSYNEQFF. The CDR3, as DNA: TGCAGTCCATACCACAGGTATTCCTACAATGAGCAGTTCTTC.

In the case of this clone: With a much larger clone just one base away, this may be a read error. The rearrangement uses TRBV20-1 and TRBJ2-5; 9 positions agree with TRBD2. This CDR3 contains 16 residues. V lost 3 bases to trimming and J lost 13 bases; unmatched junction nucleotides: 21. The V gene's germline CDR1 is DFQATT and CDR2 SNEGSKA (reference sequence). The CDR3 nucleotides are TGCAGTGCTAGCGGGGGGGCAGCGGGAGGACCCCATTCCCGGTACTTC. It translates to CSASGGAAGGPHSRYF.

Remarks on this clone: A much larger clone differs from this one at a single base, so this may be a read error. J is TRBJ2-1 and V is TRBV3-1; 9 nucleotides align to TRBD2. Per germline, CDR1 LGHDT and CDR2 YNNKEL (reference sequence). CDR3 length equals 15 residues. The CDR3 spells CASSTQGLALGEHFF. The CDR3 nucleotides read TGTGCCAGCAGCACCCAAGGACTAGCGTTGGGTGAGCATTTCTTC.